This T cell receptor beta chain was found in a study of blood T cell repertoires in COVID-19. Method: immunoSEQ multiplex PCR; TCRdb's copy keeps in-frame clones and lacks some. The sample carries 120,000 to 150,000 clones, roughly 90% recorded once. The CDR3 runs to 16 residues. Trimming took 1 base from V and 2 from J; bases not matched to a gene: 7. CDR1 is SGHTA and CDR2 is FQGNSA in the germline V gene. The TCR was taken from a human donor in a cohort sampled during active COVID-19. The material sequenced was peripheral blood. The chain has TRBV7-2 and TRBJ1-2, with 7 bases lining up with TRBD1. This CDR3 reads CASSLVVGGLNYGYTF. As DNA, the CDR3 is TGTGCCAGCAGCTTAGTGGTAGGGGGCCTAAACTATGGCTACACCTTC. Based on the CDR3 plus reference TRBV7-2 and TRBJ1-2, the full variable domain is GAGVSQSPSNKVTEKGKDVELRCDPISGHTALYWYRQSLGQGLEFLIYFQGNSAPDKSGLPSDRFSAERTGGSVSTLTIQRTQQEDSAVYLCASSLVVGGLNYGYTFGSGTRLTVV.